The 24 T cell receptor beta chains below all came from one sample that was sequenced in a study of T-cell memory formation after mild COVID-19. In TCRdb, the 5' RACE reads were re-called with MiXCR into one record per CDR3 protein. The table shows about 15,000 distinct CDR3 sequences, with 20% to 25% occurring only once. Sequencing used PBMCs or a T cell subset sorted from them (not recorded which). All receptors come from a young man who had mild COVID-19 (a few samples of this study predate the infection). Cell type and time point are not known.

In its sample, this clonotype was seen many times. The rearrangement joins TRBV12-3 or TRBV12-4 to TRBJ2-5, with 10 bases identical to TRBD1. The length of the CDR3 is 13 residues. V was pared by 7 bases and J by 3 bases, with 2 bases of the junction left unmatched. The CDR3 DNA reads TGTGCCAGCAAGGGGACAGGGGAAGAGACCCAGTACTTC. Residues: CASKGTGEETQYF.

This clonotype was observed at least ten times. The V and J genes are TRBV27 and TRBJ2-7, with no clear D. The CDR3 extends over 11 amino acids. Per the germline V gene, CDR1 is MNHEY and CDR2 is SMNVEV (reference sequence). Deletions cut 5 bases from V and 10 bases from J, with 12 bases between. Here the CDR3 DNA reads TGTGCCAGCAGTCCGACCCCGGAACAGTACGTC. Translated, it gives CASSPTPEQYV.

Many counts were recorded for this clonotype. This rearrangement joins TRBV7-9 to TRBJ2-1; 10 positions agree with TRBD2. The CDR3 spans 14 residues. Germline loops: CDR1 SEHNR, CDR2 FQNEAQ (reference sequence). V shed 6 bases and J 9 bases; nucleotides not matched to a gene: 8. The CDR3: CASSLGTSVFEQFF. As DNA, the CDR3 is TGTGCCAGCAGTCTAGGGACTAGCGTATTTGAGCAGTTCTTC.

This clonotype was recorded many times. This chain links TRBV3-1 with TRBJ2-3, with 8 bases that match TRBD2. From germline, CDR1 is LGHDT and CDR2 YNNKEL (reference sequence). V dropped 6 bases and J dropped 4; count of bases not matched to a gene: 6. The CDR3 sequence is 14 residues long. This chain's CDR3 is CASSHSGEADTQYF. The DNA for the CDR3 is TGTGCCAGCAGTCATAGCGGGGAAGCAGATACGCAGTATTTT.

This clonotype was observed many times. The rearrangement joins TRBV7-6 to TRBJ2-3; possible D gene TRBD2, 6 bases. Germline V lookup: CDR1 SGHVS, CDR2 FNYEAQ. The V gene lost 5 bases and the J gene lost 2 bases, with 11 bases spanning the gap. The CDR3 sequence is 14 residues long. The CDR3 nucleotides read TGTGCCAGCAGCCTCCGGGACTTCACAGATACGCAGTATTTT. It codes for CASSLRDFTDTQYF.

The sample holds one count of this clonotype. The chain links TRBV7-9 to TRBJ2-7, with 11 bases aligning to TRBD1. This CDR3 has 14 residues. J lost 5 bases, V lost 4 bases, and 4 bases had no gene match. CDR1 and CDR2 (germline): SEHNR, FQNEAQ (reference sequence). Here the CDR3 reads CASSSRTGGDEQYF. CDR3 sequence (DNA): TGTGCCAGCAGCTCCCGGACAGGGGGCGACGAGCAGTACTTC.

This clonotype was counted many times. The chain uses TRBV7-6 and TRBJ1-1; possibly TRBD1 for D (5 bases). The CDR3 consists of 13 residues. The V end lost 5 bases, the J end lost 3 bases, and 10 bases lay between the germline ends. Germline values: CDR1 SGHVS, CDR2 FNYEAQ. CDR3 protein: CASSRRAYTEAFF. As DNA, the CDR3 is TGTGCCAGCAGCCGCAGGGCGTACACTGAAGCTTTCTTT.

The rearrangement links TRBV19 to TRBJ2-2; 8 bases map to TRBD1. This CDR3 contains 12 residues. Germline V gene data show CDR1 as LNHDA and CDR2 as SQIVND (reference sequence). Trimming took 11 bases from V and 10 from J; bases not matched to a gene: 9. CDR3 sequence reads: CASGTGPTELFF. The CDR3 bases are TGTGCCTCCGGGACAGGTCCCACGGAGCTGTTTTTT. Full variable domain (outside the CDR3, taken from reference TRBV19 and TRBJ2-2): DGGITQSPKYLFRKEGQNVTLSCEQNLNHDAMYWYRQDPGQGLRLIYYSQIVNDFQKGDIAEGYSVSREKKESFPLTVTSAQKNPTAFYLCASGTGPTELFFGEGSRLTVL.

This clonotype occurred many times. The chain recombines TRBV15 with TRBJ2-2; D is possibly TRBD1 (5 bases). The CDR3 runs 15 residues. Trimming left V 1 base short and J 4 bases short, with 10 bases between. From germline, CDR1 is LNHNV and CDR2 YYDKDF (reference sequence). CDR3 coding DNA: TGTGCCACCAGCAGAGCTACAGGACCCACCGGGGAGCTGTTTTTT. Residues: CATSRATGPTGELFF. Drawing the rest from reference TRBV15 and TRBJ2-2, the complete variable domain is DAMVIQNPRYQVTQFGKPVTLSCSQTLNHNVMYWYQQKSSQAPKLLFHYYDKDFNNEADTPDNFQSRRPNTSFCFLDIRSPGLGDTAMYLCATSRATGPTGELFFGEGSRLTVL.

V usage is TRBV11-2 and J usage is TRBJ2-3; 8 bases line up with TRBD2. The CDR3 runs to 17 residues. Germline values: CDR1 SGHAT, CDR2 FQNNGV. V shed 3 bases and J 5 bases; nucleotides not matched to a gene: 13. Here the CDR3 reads CASSFAAGVPSEDTQYF. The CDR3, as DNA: TGTGCCAGCAGCTTCGCAGCGGGGGTTCCCTCGGAAGATACGCAGTATTTT.

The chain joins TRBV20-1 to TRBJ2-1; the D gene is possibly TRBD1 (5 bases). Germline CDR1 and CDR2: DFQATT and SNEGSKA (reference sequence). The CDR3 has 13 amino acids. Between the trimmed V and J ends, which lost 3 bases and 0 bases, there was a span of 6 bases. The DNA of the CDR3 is TGCAGTGCTAGCAGGGTCTCCTACAATGAGCAGTTCTTC. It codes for CSASRVSYNEQFF.

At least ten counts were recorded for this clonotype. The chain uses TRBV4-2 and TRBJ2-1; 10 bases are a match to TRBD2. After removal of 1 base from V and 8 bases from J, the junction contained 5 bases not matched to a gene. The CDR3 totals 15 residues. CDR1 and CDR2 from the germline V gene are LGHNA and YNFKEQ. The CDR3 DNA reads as TGTGCCAGCAGCCAAGTCCAGCGGGGGGGACATGAGCAGTTCTTC. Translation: CASSQVQRGGHEQFF.

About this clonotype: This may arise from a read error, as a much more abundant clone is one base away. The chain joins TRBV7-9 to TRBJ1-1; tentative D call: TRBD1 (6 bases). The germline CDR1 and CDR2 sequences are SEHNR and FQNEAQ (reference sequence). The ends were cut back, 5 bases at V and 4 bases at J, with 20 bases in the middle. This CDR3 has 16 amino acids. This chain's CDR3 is CASSPGQWVRGTEAFF. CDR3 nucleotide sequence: TGTGCCAGCAGCCCCGGACAGTGGGTTCGTGGCACTGAAGCTTTCTTT.

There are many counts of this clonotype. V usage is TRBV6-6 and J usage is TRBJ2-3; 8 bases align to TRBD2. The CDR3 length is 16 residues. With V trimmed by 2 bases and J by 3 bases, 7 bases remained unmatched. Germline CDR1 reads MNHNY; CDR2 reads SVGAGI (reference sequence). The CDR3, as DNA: TGTGCCAGCAGTTACCTCGGGCGGGGGGAGACAGATACGCAGTATTTT. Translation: CASSYLGRGETDTQYF.

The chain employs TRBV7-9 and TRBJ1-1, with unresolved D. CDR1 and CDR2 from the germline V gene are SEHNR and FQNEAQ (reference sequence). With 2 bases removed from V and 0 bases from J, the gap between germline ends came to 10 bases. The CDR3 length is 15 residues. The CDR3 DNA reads TGTGCCAGCAGCTTATCGGCACTCATGAACACTGAAGCTTTCTTT. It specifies CASSLSALMNTEAFF.

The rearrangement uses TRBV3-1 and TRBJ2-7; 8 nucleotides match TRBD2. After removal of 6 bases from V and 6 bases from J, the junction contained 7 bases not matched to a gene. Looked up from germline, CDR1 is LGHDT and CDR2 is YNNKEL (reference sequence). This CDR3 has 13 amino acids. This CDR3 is CASRAGGAAEQYF. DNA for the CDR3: TGTGCCAGCAGGGCCGGGGGGGCGGCCGAGCAGTACTTC.

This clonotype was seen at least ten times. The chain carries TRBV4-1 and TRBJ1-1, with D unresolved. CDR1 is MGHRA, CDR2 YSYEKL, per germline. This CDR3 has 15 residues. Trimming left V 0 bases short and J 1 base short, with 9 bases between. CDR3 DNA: TGCGCCAGCAGCCAAGAGCCAGGCCGGAACACTGAAGCTTTCTTT. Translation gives CASSQEPGRNTEAFF.

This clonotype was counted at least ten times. The CDR3 DNA follows: TGTGCCAGCACTCCCGGGACGGGGAACACTGAAGCTTTCTTT. Translation: CASTPGTGNTEAFF. This chain links TRBV6-6 with TRBJ1-1, with D tentatively TRBD1 (5 bases). CDR1 is MNHNY and CDR2 is SVGAGI in the germline V gene (reference sequence). The length of the CDR3 is 14 residues. V lost 7 bases, J lost 1 base, and 13 bases lay in between.

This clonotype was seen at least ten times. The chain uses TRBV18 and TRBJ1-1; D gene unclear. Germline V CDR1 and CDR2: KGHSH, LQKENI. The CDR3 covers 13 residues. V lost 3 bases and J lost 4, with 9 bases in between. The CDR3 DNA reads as TGTGCCAGCTCACCGGTAGCGGTCACTGAAGCTTTCTTT. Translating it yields CASSPVAVTEAFF. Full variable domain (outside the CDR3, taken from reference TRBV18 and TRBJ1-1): NAGVMQNPRHLVRRRGQEARLRCSPMKGHSHVYWYRQLPEEGLKFMVYLQKENIIDESGMPKERFSAEFPKEGPSILRIQQVVRGDSAAYFCASSPVAVTEAFFGQGTRLTVV.

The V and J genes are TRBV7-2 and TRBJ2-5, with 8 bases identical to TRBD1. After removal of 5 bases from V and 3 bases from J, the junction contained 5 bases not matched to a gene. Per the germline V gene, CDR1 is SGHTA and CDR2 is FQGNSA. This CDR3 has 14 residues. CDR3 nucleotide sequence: TGTGCCAGCAGCCTCTGGACAGGGAAAGAGACCCAGTACTTC. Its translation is CASSLWTGKETQYF.

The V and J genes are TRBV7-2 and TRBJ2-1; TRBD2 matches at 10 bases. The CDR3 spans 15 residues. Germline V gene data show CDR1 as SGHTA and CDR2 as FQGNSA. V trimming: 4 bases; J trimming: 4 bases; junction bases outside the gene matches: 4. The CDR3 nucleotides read TGTGCCAGCAGCTCGACTAGCGGGCAGTACAATGAGCAGTTCTTC. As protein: CASSSTSGQYNEQFF.

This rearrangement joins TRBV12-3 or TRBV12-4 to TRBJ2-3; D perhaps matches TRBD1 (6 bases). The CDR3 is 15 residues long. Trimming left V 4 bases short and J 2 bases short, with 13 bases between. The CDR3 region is CASSSYREYTDTQYF. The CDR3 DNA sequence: TGTGCCAGCAGTTCGTACAGGGAATACACAGATACGCAGTATTTT.

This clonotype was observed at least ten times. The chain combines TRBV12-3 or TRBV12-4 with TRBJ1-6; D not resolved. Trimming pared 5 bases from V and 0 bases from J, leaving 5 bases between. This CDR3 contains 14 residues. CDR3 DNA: TGTGCCAGCAGTCGGTACTCCTATAATTCACCCCTCCACTTT. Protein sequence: CASSRYSYNSPLHF.

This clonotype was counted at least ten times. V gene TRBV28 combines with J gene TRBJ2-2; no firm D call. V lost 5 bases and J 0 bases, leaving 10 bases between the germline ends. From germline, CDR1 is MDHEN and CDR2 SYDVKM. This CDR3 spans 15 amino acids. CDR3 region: CASSAPRSNTGELFF. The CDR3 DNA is TGTGCCAGCAGTGCCCCGCGGTCGAACACCGGGGAGCTGTTTTTT.